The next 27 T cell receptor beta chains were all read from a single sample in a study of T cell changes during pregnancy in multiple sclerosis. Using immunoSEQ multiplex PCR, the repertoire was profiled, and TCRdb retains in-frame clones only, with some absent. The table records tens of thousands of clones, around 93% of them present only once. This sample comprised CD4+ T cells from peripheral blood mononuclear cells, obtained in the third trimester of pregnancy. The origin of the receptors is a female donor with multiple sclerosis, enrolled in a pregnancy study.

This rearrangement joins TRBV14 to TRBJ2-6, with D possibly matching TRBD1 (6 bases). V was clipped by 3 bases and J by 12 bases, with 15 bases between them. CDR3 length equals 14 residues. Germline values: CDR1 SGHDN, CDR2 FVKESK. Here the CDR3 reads CASSQMTGSGVLTF. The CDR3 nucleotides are TGTGCCAGCAGCCAGATGACAGGATCCGGCGTCCTGACTTTC.

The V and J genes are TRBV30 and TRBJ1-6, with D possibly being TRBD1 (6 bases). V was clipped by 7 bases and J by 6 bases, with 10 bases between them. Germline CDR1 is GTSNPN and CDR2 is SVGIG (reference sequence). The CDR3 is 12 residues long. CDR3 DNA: TGTGCCTACGCCAGGGGTAATTCACCCCTCCACTTT. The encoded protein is CAYARGNSPLHF.

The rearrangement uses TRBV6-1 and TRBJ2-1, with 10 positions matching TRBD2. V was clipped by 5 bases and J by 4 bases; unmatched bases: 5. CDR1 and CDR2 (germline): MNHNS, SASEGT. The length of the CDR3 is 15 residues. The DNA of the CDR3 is TGTGCCAGCAGTTCTCTAGCGGGAGCTTACAATGAGCAGTTCTTC. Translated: CASSSLAGAYNEQFF.

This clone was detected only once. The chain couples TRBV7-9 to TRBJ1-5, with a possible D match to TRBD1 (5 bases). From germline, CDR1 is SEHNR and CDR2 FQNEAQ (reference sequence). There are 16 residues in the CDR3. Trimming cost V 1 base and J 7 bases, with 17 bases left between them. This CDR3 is CASSLGTGGAGQPQHF. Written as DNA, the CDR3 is TGTGCCAGCAGCTTAGGGACCGGAGGGGCAGGGCAGCCCCAGCATTTT.

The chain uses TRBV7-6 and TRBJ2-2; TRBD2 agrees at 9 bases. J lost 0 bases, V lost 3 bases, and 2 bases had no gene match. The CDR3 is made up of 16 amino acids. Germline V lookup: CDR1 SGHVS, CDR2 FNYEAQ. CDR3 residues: CASSFSGGTNTGELFF. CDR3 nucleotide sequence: TGTGCCAGCAGCTTTAGCGGGGGTACGAACACCGGGGAGCTGTTTTTT. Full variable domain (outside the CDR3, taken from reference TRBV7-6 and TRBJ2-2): GAGVSQSPRYKVTKRGQDVALRCDPISGHVSLYWYRQALGQGPEFLTYFNYEAQQDKSGLPNDRFSAERPEGSISTLTIQRTEQRDSAMYRCASSFSGGTNTGELFFGEGSRLTVL.

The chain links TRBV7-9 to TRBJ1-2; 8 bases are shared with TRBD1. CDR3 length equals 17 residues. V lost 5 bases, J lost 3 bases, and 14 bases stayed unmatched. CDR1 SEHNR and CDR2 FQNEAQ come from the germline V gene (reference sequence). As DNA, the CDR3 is TGTGCCAGCAGCCCAGTGGGGGCAGGGGGCTTTCACTATGGCTACACCTTC. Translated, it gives CASSPVGAGGFHYGYTF.

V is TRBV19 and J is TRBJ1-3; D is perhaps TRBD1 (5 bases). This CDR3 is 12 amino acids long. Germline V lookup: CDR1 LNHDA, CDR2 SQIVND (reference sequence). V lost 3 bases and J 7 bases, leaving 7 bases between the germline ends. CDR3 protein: CASSMGGNTIYF. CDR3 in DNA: TGTGCCAGTAGTATGGGGGGGAACACCATATATTTT.

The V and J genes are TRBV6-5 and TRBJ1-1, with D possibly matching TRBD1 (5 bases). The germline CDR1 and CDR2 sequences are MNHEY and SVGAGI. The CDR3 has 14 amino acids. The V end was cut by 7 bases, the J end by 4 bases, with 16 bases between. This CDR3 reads CASTKPGGSTEAFF. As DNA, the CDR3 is TGTGCCAGCACCAAACCCGGGGGGAGCACTGAAGCTTTCTTT.

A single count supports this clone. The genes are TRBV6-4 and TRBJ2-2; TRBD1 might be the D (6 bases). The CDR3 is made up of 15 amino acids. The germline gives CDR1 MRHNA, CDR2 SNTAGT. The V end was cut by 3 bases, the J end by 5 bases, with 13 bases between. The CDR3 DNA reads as TGTGCCAGCAGTGAATTAACAGGGAGAACCGGGGAGCTGTTTTTT. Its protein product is CASSELTGRTGELFF.

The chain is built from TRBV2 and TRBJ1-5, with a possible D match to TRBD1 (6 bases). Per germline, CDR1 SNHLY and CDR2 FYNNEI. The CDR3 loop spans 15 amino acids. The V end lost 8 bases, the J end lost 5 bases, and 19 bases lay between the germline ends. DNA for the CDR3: TGTGCCAGCTCCCCAGGGGCAGGGCGCTATCAGCCCCAGCATTTT. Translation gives CASSPGAGRYQPQHF.

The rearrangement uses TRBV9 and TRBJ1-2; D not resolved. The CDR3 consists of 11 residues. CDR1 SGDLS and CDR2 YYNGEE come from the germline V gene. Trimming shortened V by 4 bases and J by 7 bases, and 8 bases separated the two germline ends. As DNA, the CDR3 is TGTGCCAGCAGCCTGGGAGGTGGCTACACCTTC. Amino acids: CASSLGGGYTF.

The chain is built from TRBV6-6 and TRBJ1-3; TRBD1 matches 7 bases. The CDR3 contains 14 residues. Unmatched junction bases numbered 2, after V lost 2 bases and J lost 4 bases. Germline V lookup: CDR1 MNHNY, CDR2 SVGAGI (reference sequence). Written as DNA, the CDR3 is TGTGCCAGCAGTTACGAGACAGGGGGAAACACCATATATTTT. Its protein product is CASSYETGGNTIYF.

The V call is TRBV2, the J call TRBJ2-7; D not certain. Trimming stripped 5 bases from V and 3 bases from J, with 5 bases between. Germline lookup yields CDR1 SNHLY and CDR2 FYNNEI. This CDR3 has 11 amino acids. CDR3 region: CASSPNYEQYF. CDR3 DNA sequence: TGTGCCAGCAGTCCCAACTACGAGCAGTACTTC.

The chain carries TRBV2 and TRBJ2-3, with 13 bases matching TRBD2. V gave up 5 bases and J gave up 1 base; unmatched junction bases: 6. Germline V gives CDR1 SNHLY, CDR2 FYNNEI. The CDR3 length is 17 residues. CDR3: CASSSTSGGGRTDTQYF. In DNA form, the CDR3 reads TGTGCCAGCAGTAGTACTAGCGGGGGGGGTCGCACAGATACGCAGTATTTT.

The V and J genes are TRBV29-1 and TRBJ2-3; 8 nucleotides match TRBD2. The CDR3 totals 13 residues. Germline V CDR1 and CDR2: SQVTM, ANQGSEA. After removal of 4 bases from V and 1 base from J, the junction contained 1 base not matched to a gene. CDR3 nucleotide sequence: TGCAGCGTTGTGCGGGGGGGCACAGATACGCAGTATTTT. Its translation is CSVVRGGTDTQYF.

The CDR3 loop reads CASSFDRGSYEQYF. The CDR3 nucleotides are TGTGCCAGCAGCTTCGACAGGGGGTCCTACGAGCAGTACTTC. This sequence joins TRBV11-2 and TRBJ2-7, with 9 bases identical to TRBD1. The CDR3 totals 14 residues. The V and J ends lost 3 bases and 1 base, in that order; junction bases with no gene match: 1. Per the germline V gene, CDR1 is SGHAT and CDR2 is FQNNGV.

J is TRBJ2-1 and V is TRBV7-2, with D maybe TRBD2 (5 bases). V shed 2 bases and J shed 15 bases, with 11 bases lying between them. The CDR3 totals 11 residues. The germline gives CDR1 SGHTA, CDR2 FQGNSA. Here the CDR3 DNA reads TGTGCCAGCAGCTTAAGCGGTTTGAGGTTCTTC. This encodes CASSLSGLRFF.

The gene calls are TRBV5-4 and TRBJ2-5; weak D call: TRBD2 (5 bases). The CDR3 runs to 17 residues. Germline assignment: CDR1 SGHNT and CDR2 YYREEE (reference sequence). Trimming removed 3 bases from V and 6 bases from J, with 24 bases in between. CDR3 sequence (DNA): TGTGCCAGCAGCTCCCCCGCCGCTGCGGGCTCCTTCCAGACCCAGTACTTC. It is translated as CASSSPAAAGSFQTQYF.

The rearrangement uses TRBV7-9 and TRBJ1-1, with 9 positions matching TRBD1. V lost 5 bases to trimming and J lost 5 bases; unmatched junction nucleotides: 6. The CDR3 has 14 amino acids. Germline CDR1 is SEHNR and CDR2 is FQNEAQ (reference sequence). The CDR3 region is CASSPDRGFTEAFF. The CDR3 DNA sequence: TGTGCCAGCAGCCCTGACAGGGGGTTTACTGAAGCTTTCTTT.

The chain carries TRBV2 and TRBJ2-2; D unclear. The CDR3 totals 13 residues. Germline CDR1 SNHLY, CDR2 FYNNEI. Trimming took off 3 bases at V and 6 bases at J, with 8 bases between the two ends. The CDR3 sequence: CASSEQDPGELFF. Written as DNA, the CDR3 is TGTGCCAGCAGTGAGCAGGATCCCGGGGAGCTGTTTTTT.

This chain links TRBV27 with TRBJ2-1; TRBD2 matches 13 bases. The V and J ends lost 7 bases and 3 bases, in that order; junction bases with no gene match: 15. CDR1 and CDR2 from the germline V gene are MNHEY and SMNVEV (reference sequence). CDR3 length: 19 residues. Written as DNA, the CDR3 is TGTGCCAGCAACCCAATACGGACTAGCGGGAGAATTGGCTACAATGAGCAGTTCTTC. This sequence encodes CASNPIRTSGRIGYNEQFF.

CDR3 DNA sequence: TGTGCCATCAGTGAGGGTTCGACAGGGGGATACACCTATGGCTACACCTTC. This codes for CAISEGSTGGYTYGYTF. V is TRBV10-3 and J is TRBJ1-2; 9 bases line up with TRBD1. V shed 2 bases and J 4 bases; nucleotides not matched to a gene: 11. Germline V CDR1 and CDR2: ENHRY, SYGVKD. This CDR3 is built from 17 residues.

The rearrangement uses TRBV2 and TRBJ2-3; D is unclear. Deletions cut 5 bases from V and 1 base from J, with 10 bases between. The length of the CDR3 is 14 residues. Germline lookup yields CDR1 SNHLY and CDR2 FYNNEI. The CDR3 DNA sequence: TGTGCCAGCAGTCCCAGACTTGGCACAGATACGCAGTATTTT. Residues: CASSPRLGTDTQYF.

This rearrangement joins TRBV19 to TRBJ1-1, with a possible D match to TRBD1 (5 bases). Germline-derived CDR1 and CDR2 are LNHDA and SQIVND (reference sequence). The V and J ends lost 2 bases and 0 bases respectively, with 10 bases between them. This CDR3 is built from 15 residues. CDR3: CASSIRQNMNTEAFF. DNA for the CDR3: TGTGCCAGTAGTATACGACAGAACATGAACACTGAAGCTTTCTTT.

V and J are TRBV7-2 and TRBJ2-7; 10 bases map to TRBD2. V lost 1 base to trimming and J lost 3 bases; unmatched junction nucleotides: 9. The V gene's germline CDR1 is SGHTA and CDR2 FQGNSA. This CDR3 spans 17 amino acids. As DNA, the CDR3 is TGTGCCAGCAGCTTAGAGGCTAGCGGGGGCTCCCTCTACGAGCAGTACTTC. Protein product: CASSLEASGGSLYEQYF.

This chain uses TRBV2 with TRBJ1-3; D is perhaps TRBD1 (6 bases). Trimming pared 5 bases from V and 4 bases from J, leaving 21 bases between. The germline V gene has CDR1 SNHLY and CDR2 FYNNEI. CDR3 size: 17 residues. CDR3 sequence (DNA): TGTGCCAGCAGTCGCCCCTCTTTACAGGGCTCAGGAAACACCATATATTTT. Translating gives CASSRPSLQGSGNTIYF.

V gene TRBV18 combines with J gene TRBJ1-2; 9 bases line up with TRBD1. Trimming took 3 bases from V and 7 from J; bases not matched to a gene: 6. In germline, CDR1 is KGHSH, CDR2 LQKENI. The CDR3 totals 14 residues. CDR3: CASSPPGQGSGYTF. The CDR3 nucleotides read TGTGCCAGCTCACCCCCGGGACAGGGTAGTGGCTACACCTTC.